The T cell receptor beta chain under discussion was sequenced for a study of Ad26.COV2.S vaccination and SARS-CoV-2 variants (dated by TCRdb to the early 2020s). With respect to the entire study: Donors in the vaccine arm were drawn from COV1001, a phase I-IIa trial of Ad26.COV2.S in healthy adults that was multicentre, randomized, double-blind and placebo-controlled. Investigators remained blinded to trial group allocation during experiments and outcome assessment. Ad26.COV2.S was administered intramuscularly at a dose of 5x10^10 or 1x10^11 viral particles, either as one shot or as two shots given 56 days apart. The TCR-sequenced set comprised approximately 32 samples: approximately 19 Ad26.COV2.S vaccine recipients, 5 placebo recipients and 8 SARS-CoV-2 convalescent individuals. The specificity and breadth of SARS-CoV-2-reactive T cell receptors after Ad26.COV2.S vaccination were assessed by TCRbeta repertoire sequencing. Participants in the trial were split at random into five groups of five each, receiving low-dose or high-dose Ad26.COV2.S once or twice, or else placebo on both occasions. Study-wide findings and limitations: Spike-specific TCR breadth was higher in Ad26.COV2.S recipients than in placebo recipients (P = 0.0014). The study lacked the statistical power to compare responses across vaccine doses or regimens. Non-spike TCR breadth was comparable between vaccine and placebo recipients, consistent with the vaccine containing only spike. It was noted by the authors that total T cell responses may have been underestimated by the TCR breadth and depth analyses. Substantial breadth of spike-specific CD8+ and CD4+ T cell responses was reported after vaccination.

In regard to this clone: Its antigen is still unknown. No base qualities exist here, and no much larger clone lies one base off it.

What this sample's treatment or condition label stands for: some 20 received Ad26.COV2.S at low or high dose, single or two shots; several received placebo; per-sample allocation not given. Repertoires of vaccine and placebo recipients were sequenced from samples collected on day 63 after the first injection. Between 29 July and 7 August 2020, Cohort 1b enrolled around 25 adults aged 18-55 years at one site in Boston, USA. Ad26.COV2.S was a replication-incompetent adenovirus type 26 vector that expressed a prefusion-stabilized SARS-CoV-2 spike protein derived from the original Wuhan strain. The immunoSEQ Assay was used to sequence TCRbeta CDR3 regions. After extraction, genomic DNA underwent amplification by bias-controlled multiplex PCR, followed by high-throughput sequencing. The authors processed their data as follows. To quantify the absolute abundance of every unique TCRbeta CDR3 region, sequences were collapsed and filtered. T cell fraction was estimated by normalization of TCRbeta template counts to usable DNA, with usable DNA being measured through amplification of reference genes present in all nucleated cells. Repertoire TCRs were annotated as SARS-CoV-2-specific by exact matching of V gene, CDR3 amino acid sequence and J gene to a known reactive TCR set. The reference SARS-CoV-2 TCR set was obtained from MIRA and was filtered for enrichment in COVID-19-positive ImmuneCODE repertoires, whereby public or cross-reactive TCRs were removed. Based on the MIRA antigens, annotated TCRs were further analysed at the level of specific ORF or position within ORF. Depth was the summed frequency of annotated unique rearrangements, while breadth was defined as annotated unique rearrangements over total unique productive rearrangements. Group comparisons of TCR breadth used two-sided Wilcoxon rank-sum tests. TCRdb's version of the immuneACCESS table is confined to in-frame rearrangements and falls short of the full clone set. An unresolved V gene accounts for under half of the shortfall where checked; the remainder is of unknown origin. V and J calls and clone size follow that table, whereas D and trimming were derived from the DNA. A total of 300,000 to 400,000 clones appear in this sample, 70% to 90% of them only once. Jointly, the top ten make up less than 4% of the sample.

The sequence was collected from a person aged 18-65 years who received the Ad26.COV2.S COVID-19 vaccine or a placebo. The source material was peripheral blood, sampled in a trial of Ad26.COV2.S vaccine versus placebo.

The sequenced DNA is TGTGCCAGCAGCCAGGGACAGAGCTCCTACGAGCAGTACTTC. Its translation reads: CASSQGQSSYEQYF. The chain was built from TRBV7-9 and TRBJ2-7, and TRBD1 matches 7 of the central bases. CDR1 and CDR2 (SEHNR, FQNEAQ) derive from the germline V gene (reference sequence). Trimming removed 5 bases from V and 0 bases from J; the gene matches leave 4 bases unexplained. Including cysteine and phenylalanine, the CDR3 has 14 amino acids. Only the CDR3 region is kept as DNA, spanning 42 bases read in frame from base 1.